The T cell receptor beta chain described here comes from a study of cytomegalovirus exposure and HLA in healthy donors. Overall study results and limits: The investigators catalogued 150 to 200 TCR beta chains as cytomegalovirus-associated. Associated with HLA alleles at 0.05 false discovery rate in a later analysis were 16,951 TCR beta sequences.

CDR1 and CDR2 (germline): SGHTA, FQGNSA. The J segment lost 8 bases and the V segment lost 2 bases, leaving 8 bases of the junction unmatched. The CDR3 is 15 amino acids. Likely unrecorded immune exposures existed in these nominally healthy donors. A remark on this clone: Its antigen remains unknown.

The primer mix had 60 Vbeta and 13 Jbeta primers. Here immunoSEQ multiplex PCR was the method, and the copy in TCRdb shows in-frame clones only, minus some. Of roughly 99,000 clones detected, 60% to 85% appear once; the ten largest clones hold roughly a sixth. This chain connects TRBV7-2 to TRBJ2-1, with 8 bases aligning to TRBD2. Sequenced material: PBMCs. The sequence derives from a man between 60 and 70 years old in good health and CMV-seropositive. The CDR3 loop is CASSLNGGDMHEQFF. The CDR3 DNA follows: TGTGCCAGCAGCTTAAACGGGGGGGATATGCATGAGCAGTTCTTC. Full variable domain (outside the CDR3, taken from reference TRBV7-2 and TRBJ2-1): GAGVSQSPSNKVTEKGKDVELRCDPISGHTALYWYRQSLGQGLEFLIYFQGNSAPDKSGLPSDRFSAERTGGSVSTLTIQRTQQEDSAVYLCASSLNGGDMHEQFFGPGTRLTVL.